This T cell receptor (beta chain) derives from a study of cytotoxic CD8 clonotypes in ibrutinib-treated CLL. Study-level background: For this cohort, patients were some 12 relapsed/refractory and around 16 treatment-naive, while fewer than 18 were IGHV unmutated. Response material was collected after a median about 11 months of treatment, range 6 to 36.

There are 15 residues in the CDR3. The V and J ends lost 6 bases and 7 bases, in that order; junction bases with no gene match: 10. Germline-derived CDR1 and CDR2 are SQVTM and ANQGSEA. The table came from immunoSEQ multiplex PCR; TCRdb's copy has only in-frame clones and leaves some out. The sample has around 70,000 clones, more than 60% seen once; the top ten hold roughly 6%. V is TRBV29-1 and J is TRBJ2-2; 11 nucleotides agree with TRBD1. This clonotype was obtained from a human donor with chronic lymphocytic leukemia. This sample comprised PBMCs, obtained after 12 months of ibrutinib treatment. In DNA form, the CDR3 reads TGCAGCGTGCGAATCCGGGACAGGGGGGTCGGGGAGCTGTTTTTT. Translation: CSVRIRDRGVGELFF.